This TCR beta chain was sequenced in a study of glioma-infiltrating T cells. Study-wide results and limits: Tissue and blood shared very few CDR3 sequences.

Amplification of TCR alpha and beta CDR3 regions from RNA used iRepertoire nested multiplex PCR. MiXCR, applied by TCRdb to the multiplex PCR reads, yields one record per CDR3 protein. The data show 9,500 to 15,000 distinct CDR3 sequences, with roughly 29% seen just once and 35% to 50% held by the top ten. The V gene end was trimmed by 4 bases and the J gene end by 4 bases; junction bases not matched to a gene: 6. Germline-derived CDR1 and CDR2 are SGHTA and FQGNSA. The CDR3 contains 16 residues. A remark on this clonotype: Its antigen is unknown.

The TCR comes from a human donor with low-grade glioma or glioblastoma, undergoing nonglioma brain surgery, or in good health (not recorded which). The sequenced sample consisted of glioma tissue, nonneoplastic brain tissue, or PBMCs (not recorded which). The V gene is TRBV7-2, the J gene TRBJ2-2; 10 bases line up with TRBD2. The chain's CDR3 is CASSYLAGVGTGELFF. The CDR3 DNA sequence: TGTGCCAGCAGCTACCTAGCGGGAGTGGGCACCGGGGAGCTGTTTTTT.